These T cell receptor beta chains were read from a single sample in a study of CD8+ T cells in alopecia areata. TCRdb's copy holds only in-frame clones and misses some; the assay was immunoSEQ multiplex PCR. The profile shows under 200,000 clones, around three fifths of them singletons. Source: CD4+ T cells sorted from blood, taken at week 24, from a patient treated with tofacitinib. The receptors originated from a human donor with alopecia areata. Each CDR3 is given with its conserved first and last residue. The D gene is left open where the match is weak. Clone size is shown for a subset of rows, as once, few, many or a class of expanded clone.

cdr3_aa cdr3_nt d_call clone_size j_call v_call
CASSLDVGQGNTGELFF TGCGCCAGCAGCTTGGACGTCGGACAGGGAAACACCGGGGAGCTGTTTTTT TRBD1 . TRBJ2-2 TRBV5-1
CSVNRDRGSGGYTF TGCAGCGTGAACCGGGACAGGGGGAGTGGTGGCTACACCTTC TRBD1 . TRBJ1-2 TRBV29-1
CASSQEVVGGYTF TGCGCCAGCAGCCAAGAGGTTGTAGGTGGCTACACCTTC . few TRBJ1-2 TRBV4-1
CASRPPSGGGNSPLHF TGTGCCAGTAGACCACCCTCAGGGGGCGGAAATTCACCCCTCCACTTT TRBD1 . TRBJ1-6 TRBV19
CASSQGGDTQYF TGTGCCAGCAGCCAGGGGGGAGATACGCAGTATTTT . . TRBJ2-3 TRBV7-3
CASSPPELNEQFF TGTGCCAGCTCACCACCGGAACTGAATGAGCAGTTCTTC . . TRBJ2-1 TRBV18
CASSTFSGGEQFF TGTGCCAGCAGCACATTTTCAGGAGGGGAGCAGTTCTTC . . TRBJ2-1 TRBV14
CASSATRGETQYF TGTGCCAGCAGCGCGACCCGGGGAGAGACCCAGTACTTC . . TRBJ2-5 TRBV7-9
CSVEGAGGSTDTQYF TGCAGCGTTGAAGGGGCGGGGGGAAGCACAGATACGCAGTATTTT TRBD2 . TRBJ2-3 TRBV29-1
CASSLAEGRNEQFF TGTGCCAGCAGCTTAGCAGAGGGCAGAAATGAGCAGTTCTTC . . TRBJ2-1 TRBV7-9
CSAKAIGVTEQFF TGCAGCGCCAAGGCCATCGGCGTCACTGAGCAGTTCTTC . . TRBJ2-1 TRBV29-1
CASSRTSGGGELFF TGTGCCAGCAGTCGAACTTCTGGGGGCGGGGAGCTGTTTTTT . . TRBJ2-2 TRBV2
CSVERGQNQETQYF TGCAGCGTTGAGAGGGGCCAGAACCAAGAGACCCAGTACTTC . . TRBJ2-5 TRBV29-1
CASSDILTTNEKLFF TGTGCCAGCAGTGACATACTGACAACTAATGAAAAACTGTTTTTT . few TRBJ1-4 TRBV2
CSVGVGPTDTQYF TGCAGCGTTGGAGTCGGCCCCACAGATACGCAGTATTTT . . TRBJ2-3 TRBV29-1
CSARDRLDRYF TGCAGTGCTAGAGATCGACTAGATCGGTACTTC . few TRBJ2-5 TRBV20-1
CASSLGVGQETQYF TGTGCCAGCAGCTTGGGGGTCGGACAAGAGACCCAGTACTTC . . TRBJ2-5 TRBV5-6
CASSLAGGGSYEQYF TGCGCCAGCAGCTTGGCAGGGGGCGGTAGCTACGAGCAGTACTTC TRBD1 few TRBJ2-7 TRBV5-1
CSVEDGVTDTQYF TGCAGCGTTGAAGATGGGGTCACAGATACGCAGTATTTT . . TRBJ2-3 TRBV29-1
CASRIDRGDEKLFF TGTGCCAGCAGGATAGACAGGGGAGATGAAAAACTGTTTTTT TRBD1 . TRBJ1-4 TRBV2
CAISDRAGLGVDQPQHF TGTGCCATCAGTGATCGGGCGGGGCTGGGAGTAGACCAGCCCCAGCATTTT . once TRBJ1-5 TRBV10-3
CASSMARGISPLHF TGTGCCAGCAGCATGGCGAGAGGGATTTCACCCCTCCACTTT . . TRBJ1-6 TRBV5-6
CSVVGVMNTEAFF TGCAGCGTTGTAGGAGTAATGAACACTGAAGCTTTCTTT . . TRBJ1-1 TRBV29-1